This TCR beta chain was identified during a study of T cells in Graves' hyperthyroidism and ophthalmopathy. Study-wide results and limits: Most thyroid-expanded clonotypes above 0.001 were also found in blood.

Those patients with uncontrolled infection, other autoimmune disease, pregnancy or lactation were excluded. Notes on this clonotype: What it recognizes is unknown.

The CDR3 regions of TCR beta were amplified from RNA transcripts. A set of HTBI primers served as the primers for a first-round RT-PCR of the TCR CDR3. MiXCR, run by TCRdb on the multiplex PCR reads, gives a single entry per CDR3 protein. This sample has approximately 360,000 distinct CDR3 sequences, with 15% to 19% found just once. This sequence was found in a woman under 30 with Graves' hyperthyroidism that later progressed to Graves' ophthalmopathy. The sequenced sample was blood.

Written as DNA, the CDR3 is TGTGCCAGCAGCCAAGGATGGGGTCTGCAGGTTCGGTTGCAGTTCTTC. This codes for CASSQGWGLQVRLQFF. The V call is TRBV3-1, the J call TRBJ2-1; no clear D. CDR3 length: 16 residues. The V and J ends lost 1 base and 12 bases respectively, with 22 bases between them. Germline-derived CDR1 and CDR2 are LGHDT and YNNKEL (reference sequence).